This TCR beta chain was documented in a study of cytomegalovirus exposure and HLA in healthy donors (dated by TCRdb to about 2017). With respect to the entire study: An earlier analysis of several hundred of the donors reported approximately 290 Gb of sequence data and 117 million unique TCR beta sequences from some 180 million T cells. Donor age, sex, ethnicity and CMV serostatus were compiled together with the repertoire data. Among 398 genotyped donors of the cohort, an average of around 220,000 unique TCR beta nucleotide sequences was sequenced per donor, of which roughly 17% were non-productive. Genome-wide SNP genotypes for about 55% of the roughly 670 donors were used in a later genetic analysis, which treated that subset as a discovery cohort. The number of donors typed differed by locus, with roughly 620-640 for A, B, C, DRB1 and DQB1, approximately 500 for DQA1, approximately 570 for DPA1, and under 490 for DPB1. Roughly 300 gigabases of sequencing data and around 80 million unique TCR sequences made up an early release that covered nearly 650 HLA-typed donors. Among the roughly 390 genotyped donors, around 81% belonged to the genetic ancestry cluster associated with self-reported Caucasian donors. Besides the first cohort of 550 to 750 subjects, a separate validation cohort made up of 90 to 150 different subjects was used. Roughly five DR-DQ haplotypes were treated as single units for association and clustering because of strong linkage in the cohort. An earlier analysis of 587 of the donors applied high-throughput TCR beta sequencing to assess whether each TCR beta V gene segment acted as functional or pseudogenic. The study aimed to test whether cataloging public T cell receptors could reveal signatures of past pathogen exposure. HLA typing covered class I and class II loci at four-digit resolution. In the later analysis, no new phenotypic data were used to find candidate immune exposures; instead, reliance was placed on TCR beta sequences and their occurrence across donors. All discovery cohort repertoires had been generated using a single sequencing platform. In a later analysis, previously published TCR beta repertoires from some 640 donors were re-analyzed and high-resolution HLA genotyping was added so that TCR occurrence patterns could be studied. The study combined high-throughput TCR immunosequencing, statistical association of individual TCRs with disease status, and machine learning to predict cytomegalovirus infection status. The study profiled the T cell repertoires of more than 500 subjects by immunosequencing and related them to cytomegalovirus serostatus.

In regard to this clone: Its antigen is unknown. Within one base of it there is no much larger clone, and no base qualities were kept.

Libraries were constructed by the immunoSEQ multiplex PCR assay. For the multiplex PCR, a mixture combining 60 forward primers for TCR Vbeta segments and 13 reverse primers for TCR Jbeta segments was used. A multiplex PCR assay on genomic DNA amplified the CDR3 region of rearranged TCR beta genes. The amplified TCR beta libraries were sequenced on the Illumina HiSeq System as 87-base-pair reads. As for how the authors treated the data: A later analysis counted about 80 million unique TCR beta chains across the 666 repertoires, and 10 million to 12 million of these chains were shared by at least two donors. Raw reads were error-corrected and collapsed into unique sequences with a nearest-neighbor algorithm that merged closely related sequences to remove PCR and sequencing errors. CDR3 sequences were aligned to IMGT reference sequences to assign V, D and J gene segments. For a sequence to be retained, a match of at least six nucleotides to both a V gene segment and a J gene segment was required. Rearrangements were classified as productive when the CDR3 lacked stop codons and remained in frame with V and J, and all other rearrangements were classified as non-productive. Following IMGT convention, CDR3 was defined as the stretch from the second conserved V-encoded cysteine up to the conserved J-encoded phenylalanine. The earlier analysis of about 640 of the donors excluded any sequence lacking an unambiguous match to a single V gene segment. An earlier analysis of several hundred of the donors called V segments functional above 56.7% productive rearrangements and segregating when the between-donor standard deviation exceeded 5%. A statistical classification framework was built for diagnosing cytomegalovirus status from the catalog of TCR beta chain sequences. In a later analysis, V and J genes were assigned by comparing TCR nucleotide sequences against IMGT/GENE-DB human TR gene sequences. In a later analysis, CDR3 sequences and most-parsimonious VDJ recombination scenarios were assigned using the TCRdist pipeline. A later analysis defined each TCR beta chain by its CDR3 amino acid sequence plus V-gene family, and excluded reads lacking a unique V-gene family. In a later analysis, 550 to 650 highly shared, low-generation-probability nucleotide sequences were removed to address suspected cross-contamination and a sequencing artifact. A later analysis calculated a clonal expansion index for each public chain from normalized within-repertoire ranks of inferred template counts. A later analysis computed generation probabilities with a VDJ recombination model fitted to out-of-frame rearrangements, and checked the results against IGoR. In a later analysis, hypergeometric tests were used to score TCR-TCR, TCR-HLA and TCR-CMV co-occurrence, with a repertoire-size bias correction applied to TCR pairs. To estimate false discovery rates, a later analysis permuted the HLA or CMV assignments 20 times. In a later analysis, co-occurring TCRs were grouped with DBSCAN, and TCRdist sequence similarity was added when clustering was performed within HLA-allele-positive subsets. Co-occurrence clustering excluded repertoires with fewer than 30,000 or more than 120,000 public chains, plus five with anomalous nucleotide sharing. TCRdb holds this immuneACCESS table with in-frame rearrangements only. Some clones are missing; in checked studies, unresolved V genes explain under half, and the rest has no known cause. That table supplies the V and J calls and clone size; D and trimming were determined from the DNA. Recorded for this sample are 150,000 to 200,000 clones; 70% of them occurred a single time. The ten largest clones add up to under 5.5% of the sample.

The cohort was made up of 500 to 800 healthy bone marrow donors. All cohort members were sampled while nominally healthy, although unrecorded immune exposures were likely present. The donor was CMV seropositive and belonged to the group of 250 to 300 seropositive cohort members. Every donor gave a peripheral blood sample, and the peripheral blood mononuclear cells from that sample were used for TCR beta sequencing. The Qiagen DNeasy Blood Extraction Kit was used to extract genomic DNA from the blood cell samples. The germline V gene yields SGHNT for CDR1 and YENEEA for CDR2. The CDR3, from cysteine to phenylalanine, totals 15 residues. CDR3 DNA only is kept here, 45 bases in frame from base 1. Clipping removes 5 bases from V and 2 bases from J, with 7 as the unmatched junction base count. General conclusions and limits of the study: Strong co-occurrence of HLA alleles, especially DR and DQ, made assigning TCR associations to individual alleles difficult. Because some donors lacked HLA typing at each locus, the association tests relied only on the typed subset. The study gave a list of 150 to 200 TCR beta chains associated with cytomegalovirus. For the cohort, immune exposure information was limited to CMV serostatus. At a false discovery rate of 0.05, a later analysis linked under 20,000 TCR beta sequences to specific HLA alleles. In a later genetic analysis, fewer N-insertions in productive TCRs were reported among donors in an Asian-associated ancestry cluster than the roughly 710-donor mean. A further reported finding was that TCR beta sequences accurately predicted the HLA-A and HLA-B alleles for most subjects in the first cohort. A later analysis found that HLA-associated TCR beta chains were more clonally expanded and had lower generation probabilities than equally common non-associated chains. Roughly uniform sequencing depth across donors was assumed in presence/absence analyses, although this assumption may not hold. A later analysis found that most CMV-associated TCR beta chains appeared HLA-restricted, with HLA associations seemingly driven largely by CMV exposure. In a later analysis, TCR association rates were found to vary across HLA loci, with the most associated TCRs seen for DRB1 alleles and the fewest for HLA-C alleles. Because counts were too low, more than 15 rarely observed V segments, including chromosome 9 orphons, were excluded from the earlier analysis of around 640 of the donors. This cohort had only TCR beta chains sequenced, and the lack of alpha or paired-chain data limited which features could be detected. The classifier was reported to diagnose cytomegalovirus status with high specificity and sensitivity in both the original cohort and the validation cohort. Some IMGT-functional V segments, including TRBV6-2 and TRBV6-3, could not be distinguished by the 87-base-pair reads and were therefore excluded. Several of the top co-occurrence clusters appeared to be linked to parvovirus B19, influenza, CMV and Epstein-Barr virus, according to a later analysis. While some public TCRs were present in many individuals, most TCR sequences turned up only very rarely across donors. Three of the identified cytomegalovirus-associated TCR beta chains were confirmed in vitro to be specific for cytomegalovirus antigens. A group of highly shared sequence variants was considered likely to be a technical artifact of the sequencing pipeline. An earlier analysis of around 540 of the donors showed that most TCR beta V segments appeared in productive rearrangements either about 87% or about 30% of the time, which broadly matched IMGT annotations. V-gene and J-gene trimming of TCR beta chains was associated with a missense DCLRE1C variant in a later genetic analysis, and the association was replicated in an independent cohort. According to the authors, the approach could potentially be generalized to other disease states and immunological phenotypes. Linkage disequilibrium might explain the correlated functional status among segregating V segments, but an unknown experimental factor could not be ruled out.

The rearrangement joined TRBV11-3 to TRBJ2-3; 7 middle bases align to TRBD1. The sequence was obtained from a man aged 18 to 29 in good health and CMV-seropositive. Sequenced material: PBMCs. The encoded CDR3 is CASSMRQGSTDTQYF. The DNA reads as follows: TGTGCCAGCAGCATGAGACAGGGCTCCACAGATACGCAGTATTTT.